Listed here are 28 T cell receptor beta chains from one sample, sequenced in a study of T-cell reconstitution after alpha-beta-depleted transplantation in children. TCRbeta library construction was performed incorporating unique molecular identifiers. MiXCR, run by TCRdb on the PCR reads, gives a single entry per CDR3 protein. In the table there are about 110,000 distinct CDR3 sequences, about a tenth of which are singletons. Sequenced material: PBMCs from the stem cell graft donor, taken from the stem cell graft. Receptor source: a human donor who donated a stem cell graft to a child with acute lymphoblastic leukemia.

This clonotype was detected ten times or more. The genes are TRBV10-3 and TRBJ2-7; TRBD1 matches at 7 bases. The CDR3 is 11 amino acids. V dropped 4 bases and J dropped 6; count of bases not matched to a gene: 0. Germline V CDR1 and CDR2: ENHRY, SYGVKD. Here the CDR3 DNA reads TGTGCCATCAGTGCAGGGGGCGAGCAGTACTTC. Protein: CAISAGGEQYF.

This clonotype was detected ten times or more. This chain uses TRBV5-1 with TRBJ2-3, with a weak D call TRBD2 (7 bases). Trimming cost V 0 bases and J 3 bases, with 11 bases left between them. The V gene's germline CDR1 is SGHRS and CDR2 YFSETQ. CDR3 length: 15 amino acids. CDR3 DNA sequence: TGCGCCAGCAGCTTGGACGGGGGGCATACAGATACGCAGTATTTT. Amino acid sequence: CASSLDGGHTDTQYF. Combining the CDR3 with reference TRBV5-1 and TRBJ2-3 gives the whole variable domain KAGVTQTPRYLIKTRGQQVTLSCSPISGHRSVSWYQQTPGQGLQFLFEYFSETQRNKGNFPGRFSGRQFSNSRSEMNVSTLELGDSALYLCASSLDGGHTDTQYFGPGTRLTVL.

A word on this clonotype: A read error may be the cause here, since a much bigger clone is one base away. V gene TRBV7-9 combines with J gene TRBJ2-7, with 9 bases lining up with TRBD1. V gave up 4 bases and J gave up 4 bases; unmatched junction bases: 11. CDR3 size: 16 residues. Germline assignment: CDR1 SEHNR and CDR2 FQNEAQ (reference sequence). The CDR3 protein is CASSYSFATGGYEQYF. The CDR3 DNA reads as TGTGCCAGCAGCTACAGCTTTGCGACAGGGGGATACGAGCAGTACTTC.

This clonotype was observed many times. CDR3 amino acids: CAISDRDRAGYGYTF. As DNA, the CDR3 is TGTGCCATCAGTGATCGGGACCGGGCTGGCTATGGCTACACCTTC. The chain links TRBV10-3 to TRBJ1-2; D may be TRBD1 (5 bases). CDR1 is ENHRY, CDR2 SYGVKD, per germline. CDR3 length: 15 amino acids. The V and J ends lost 3 bases and 4 bases respectively, with 15 bases between them.

This clonotype was seen many times. The chain carries TRBV11-2 and TRBJ2-2; 8 nucleotides agree with TRBD2. The junction had 7 bases not matched to a gene; V was cut back by 0 bases and J by 1 base. CDR1 is SGHAT, CDR2 FQNNGV, per germline. The CDR3 is 18 residues long. CDR3 region: CASSLDWRGDLNTGELFF. DNA of the CDR3: TGTGCCAGCAGCTTAGATTGGCGGGGGGACCTGAACACCGGGGAGCTGTTTTTT.

This clonotype was counted many times. DNA of the CDR3: TGTGCCAGCAGCCCTCTTAAGCAGGGAGGTCACATTCAGTACTTC. Translating it yields CASSPLKQGGHIQYF. The chain has TRBV9 and TRBJ2-4, with D possibly being TRBD2 (6 bases). Germline values: CDR1 SGDLS, CDR2 YYNGEE. The CDR3 runs to 15 residues. Trimming removed 4 bases at V and 8 bases at J, with 19 bases between.

In this sample, this clonotype turned up many times. V gene TRBV9 combines with J gene TRBJ2-3; D is undetermined. V was clipped by 0 bases and J by 2 bases, with 16 bases between them. The CDR3 extends over 17 amino acids. Germline CDR1 is SGDLS and CDR2 is YYNGEE. DNA of the CDR3: TGTGCCAGCAGCGTAGATAGGACCCACAGAGACACAGATACGCAGTATTTT. It specifies CASSVDRTHRDTDTQYF.

This clonotype was counted at least ten times. The chain links TRBV4-3 to TRBJ2-3; 10 positions match TRBD1. Unmatched junction bases numbered 5, after V lost 2 bases and J lost 6 bases. CDR1 is LGHNA, CDR2 YSLEER, per germline. The CDR3 extends over 15 amino acids. CDR3 sequence: CASSQSGQGVDTQYF. CDR3 nucleotide sequence: TGCGCCAGCAGCCAAAGCGGACAGGGGGTTGATACGCAGTATTTT.

This clonotype appeared many times. This chain uses TRBV6-5 with TRBJ2-2, with TRBD2 matching over 8 bases. The CDR3 extends over 15 amino acids. In germline, CDR1 is MNHEY, CDR2 SVGAGI. V lost 2 bases to trimming and J lost 2 bases; unmatched junction nucleotides: 1. CDR3 coding DNA: TGTGCCAGCAGTTACGCGGGAGGAAACACCGGGGAGCTGTTTTTT. Translating it yields CASSYAGGNTGELFF.

This chain's CDR3 is CASSPRTGLREQYF. The DNA for the CDR3 is TGTGCCAGCAGCCCGAGGACGGGTCTTCGCGAGCAGTACTTC. The rearrangement uses TRBV7-9 and TRBJ2-7; D remains ambiguous. V gave up 5 bases and J gave up 6 bases, with 17 bases separating them. The CDR3 loop spans 14 amino acids. CDR1 and CDR2 (germline): SEHNR, FQNEAQ (reference sequence).

This clonotype was counted ten times or more. The chain uses TRBV20-1 and TRBJ1-5; the match to TRBD1 covers 7 bases. J lost 0 bases, V lost 0 bases, and 14 bases had no gene match. Germline CDR1 reads DFQATT; CDR2 reads SNEGSKA (reference sequence). CDR3 length: 19 amino acids. CDR3 DNA sequence: TGCAGTGCTAGAGATCCGGGAGCGAGGGGGCCGAATAGCAATCAGCCCCAGCATTTT. This encodes CSARDPGARGPNSNQPQHF.

Worth noting for this clonotype: A much larger clone differs by one base, so this may be a read error. The V and J genes are TRBV28 and TRBJ1-2; perhaps TRBD1 as D (5 bases). The CDR3 length is 16 residues. Germline CDR1 reads MDHEN; CDR2 reads SYDVKM. The CDR3 region is CSSSLNEVARGSGYTF. CDR3 DNA sequence: TGTTCCAGCAGTTTAAACGAGGTCGCAAGGGGATCTGGCTACACCTTC.

At least ten counts were recorded for this clonotype. This rearrangement joins TRBV5-1 to TRBJ2-7, with 7 bases identical to TRBD2. Germline trimming cut 3 bases from V and 7 bases from J; bases unmatched to any gene: 13. Germline CDR1 and CDR2: SGHRS and YFSETQ. This CDR3 has 15 amino acids. CDR3 DNA: TGCGCCAGCAGCTGGGGGGGTCGACCCTACGAAGAGCAGTACTTC. It translates to CASSWGGRPYEEQYF.

A few counts support this clonotype. The V and J genes are TRBV2 and TRBJ1-5; D ambiguous. The CDR3 has 16 residues. V was trimmed by 2 bases and J by 0 bases, leaving 11 bases between them. Germline lookup yields CDR1 SNHLY and CDR2 FYNNEI. CDR3 loop: CASSESTGYSNQPQHF. CDR3 bases: TGTGCCAGCAGTGAATCCACGGGGTATAGCAATCAGCCCCAGCATTTT.

In this sample, this clonotype turned up many times. The chain employs TRBV5-1 and TRBJ1-1; D perhaps matches TRBD1 (5 bases). The CDR3 is 14 amino acids. V lost 1 base to trimming and J lost 4 bases, with 11 bases between them. Germline V CDR1 and CDR2: SGHRS, YFSETQ. CDR3 nucleotides: TGCGCCAGCAGCTTGAATGGGGCAGTCACTGAAGCTTTCTTT. This translates into CASSLNGAVTEAFF. Full variable domain (remainder filled in from reference TRBV5-1 and TRBJ1-1): KAGVTQTPRYLIKTRGQQVTLSCSPISGHRSVSWYQQTPGQGLQFLFEYFSETQRNKGNFPGRFSGRQFSNSRSEMNVSTLELGDSALYLCASSLNGAVTEAFFGQGTRLTVV.

This clonotype was found many times. The chain recombines TRBV6-1 with TRBJ2-1; weak D call: TRBD2 (7 bases). The CDR3 totals 16 residues. V was pared by 1 base and J by 1 base, with 11 bases between. Looked up from germline, CDR1 is MNHNS and CDR2 is SASEGT. The CDR3: CASSEEGGNSYNEQFF. CDR3 sequence (DNA): TGTGCCAGCAGTGAAGAGGGGGGGAATTCCTACAATGAGCAGTTCTTC.

This clonotype was seen repeatedly, ten times or more. The rearrangement joins TRBV7-3 to TRBJ1-6, with TRBD1 as a possible D gene (5 bases). Germline V gives CDR1 SGHTA, CDR2 FQGTGA. Trimming pared 5 bases from V and 7 bases from J, leaving 15 bases between. The CDR3 is made up of 15 amino acids. The CDR3 nucleotides are TGTGCCAGCAGCCTCGATACCGGGGGAAATTCACCCCTCCACTTT. This gives the protein CASSLDTGGNSPLHF.

Comment on this clonotype: Since a much larger clone is just one base distant, this may be a read error. CDR3 DNA: TGCTGTGCCTTGGGGGAAAAACTGTTTTTT. It is translated as CCALGEKLFF. V and J are TRBV20-1 and TRBJ1-4; D is uncertain. Germline CDR1 is DFQATT and CDR2 is SNEGSKA (reference sequence). The CDR3 contains 10 residues.

At least ten counts were recorded for this clonotype. The chain recombines TRBV5-1 with TRBJ2-1; tentatively, D is TRBD2 (7 bases). Trimming stripped 4 bases from V and 1 base from J, with 18 bases between. Germline assignment: CDR1 SGHRS and CDR2 YFSETQ. CDR3 length: 17 residues. CDR3 residues: CASSPGQGGGSYNEQFF. CDR3 nucleotide sequence: TGCGCCAGCAGCCCGGGCCAAGGGGGGGGGTCCTACAATGAGCAGTTCTTC. Filled out from reference TRBV5-1 and TRBJ2-1, the complete variable domain reads KAGVTQTPRYLIKTRGQQVTLSCSPISGHRSVSWYQQTPGQGLQFLFEYFSETQRNKGNFPGRFSGRQFSNSRSEMNVSTLELGDSALYLCASSPGQGGGSYNEQFFGPGTRLTVL.

This clonotype came up many times. J is TRBJ1-2 and V is TRBV10-3; D might be TRBD1 (6 bases). The CDR3 consists of 17 residues. Trimming took off 10 bases at V and 0 bases at J, with 24 bases between the two ends. Germline lookup yields CDR1 ENHRY and CDR2 SYGVKD. CDR3 nucleotide sequence: TGTGCCACCCAGACCGGGACACCTTCGACGGCTAACTATGGCTACACCTTC. Translated: CATQTGTPSTANYGYTF.

This clonotype was counted a few times. The chain joins TRBV4-1 to TRBJ2-2; 8 bases line up with TRBD1. This CDR3 spans 18 amino acids. V gave up 4 bases and J gave up 0 bases; unmatched junction bases: 10. CDR1 MGHRA and CDR2 YSYEKL come from the germline V gene. CDR3 sequence: CASSRARTGRPNTGELFF. The CDR3 bases are TGCGCCAGCAGCCGAGCCCGGACAGGGAGGCCGAACACCGGGGAGCTGTTTTTT.

There are many counts of this clonotype. This sequence joins TRBV10-3 and TRBJ2-2, with D unclear. Germline V lookup: CDR1 ENHRY, CDR2 SYGVKD. CDR3 length: 12 amino acids. Between the trimmed V and J ends, which lost 3 bases and 2 bases, there was a span of 1 base. CDR3 loop: CAISENTGELFF. CDR3 DNA sequence: TGTGCCATCAGTGAAAACACCGGGGAGCTGTTTTTT.

This clonotype has ten or more counts. J is TRBJ2-1 and V is TRBV5-1; tentative D call: TRBD2 (6 bases). Germline CDR1 is SGHRS and CDR2 is YFSETQ. The CDR3 runs to 16 residues. V lost 2 bases and J 2 bases, leaving 14 bases between the germline ends. CDR3: CASSFQLAGTYNEQFF. DNA for the CDR3: TGCGCCAGCAGCTTCCAACTTGCGGGGACCTACAATGAGCAGTTCTTC.

Remarks on this clonotype: Being one base from a much bigger clone, this may be a read error. The chain links TRBV5-1 to TRBJ1-6; 9 bases are shared with TRBD1. V was pared by 4 bases and J by 9 bases, with 5 bases of the junction left unmatched. Germline V lookup: CDR1 SGHRS, CDR2 YFSETQ. This CDR3 has 14 residues. CDR3 amino acids: CASSTGQGTSPLHF. CDR3 DNA sequence: TGCGCCAGCAGCACCGGACAGGGGACTTCACCCCTCCACTTT. Full variable domain (remainder filled in from reference TRBV5-1 and TRBJ1-6): KAGVTQTPRYLIKTRGQQVTLSCSPISGHRSVSWYQQTPGQGLQFLFEYFSETQRNKGNFPGRFSGRQFSNSRSEMNVSTLELGDSALYLCASSTGQGTSPLHFGNGTRLTVT.

This clonotype was seen at least ten times. The chain recombines TRBV9 with TRBJ1-2, with D maybe TRBD1 (6 bases). The CDR3 runs 12 residues. Trimming pared 4 bases from V and 9 bases from J, leaving 13 bases between. The V gene's germline CDR1 is SGDLS and CDR2 YYNGEE. In nucleotides, the CDR3 is TGTGCCAGCAGCCGGGACATGGAGAGCTACACCTTC. Translated, it gives CASSRDMESYTF.

This clonotype was recorded many times. The chain couples TRBV15 to TRBJ2-1; 8 positions agree with TRBD2. V was clipped by 1 base and J by 6 bases; unmatched bases: 11. Germline assignment: CDR1 LNHNV and CDR2 YYDKDF (reference sequence). The CDR3 consists of 17 residues. The CDR3 DNA is TGTGCCACCAGCAGAGGGGTCGGGGGGGGATTTGGCAATGAGCAGTTCTTC. Protein sequence: CATSRGVGGGFGNEQFF.

This clonotype was seen at least ten times. The chain has TRBV7-6 and TRBJ2-7, with D tentatively TRBD2 (6 bases). Germline V CDR1 and CDR2: SGHVS, FNYEAQ. The CDR3 extends over 14 amino acids. The V end was cut by 0 bases, the J end by 7 bases, with 13 bases between. CDR3 sequence (DNA): TGTGCCAGCAGCTTAGCTGGGACTGCCTTGGAGCAGTACTTC. Translated: CASSLAGTALEQYF.

In its sample, this clonotype was seen many times. This rearrangement joins TRBV12-3 or TRBV12-4 to TRBJ1-5; D is unclear. The CDR3 spans 14 residues. V was clipped by 4 bases and J by 0 bases, with 7 bases between them. The DNA of the CDR3 is TGTGCCAGCAGTTCGGACTTTAGCAATCAGCCCCAGCATTTT. Translation: CASSSDFSNQPQHF.